The 15 T cell receptor beta chains presented below share a single source sample, sequenced in a study of OX40 agonist ivuxolimab in advanced cancers. Sequenced by immunoSEQ multiplex PCR; TCRdb stores in-frame clones only, minus some. Of about 62,000 clones listed, around 79% are singletons. Source: CD4+ or CD8+ T cells sorted from blood, taken in a trial of the OX40 agonist ivuxolimab. These receptors were collected from an adult with an advanced solid tumor such as melanoma, head and neck, liver or kidney cancer.

The chain combines TRBV7-9 with TRBJ1-3; D unclear. The V end lost 5 bases, the J end lost 3 bases, and 14 bases lay between the germline ends. The CDR3 runs 15 residues. CDR1 is SEHNR and CDR2 is FQNEAQ in the germline V gene (reference sequence). The CDR3 here is CASSPRGLYGNTIYF. In nucleotides, the CDR3 is TGTGCCAGCAGCCCCAGAGGGTTGTATGGAAACACCATATATTTT.

This clone was seen ten or more times. The gene calls are TRBV10-3 and TRBJ1-2; D not resolved. CDR3 length: 11 amino acids. V was pared by 10 bases and J by 1 base, with 7 bases between. Germline V gives CDR1 ENHRY, CDR2 SYGVKD. CDR3: CATRDNYGYTF. CDR3 in DNA: TGTGCCACCCGAGATAACTATGGCTACACCTTC.

The rearrangement joins TRBV9 to TRBJ2-5; 12 nucleotides align to TRBD2. V shed 3 bases and J 5 bases; nucleotides not matched to a gene: 2. CDR3 size: 14 residues. Looked up from germline, CDR1 is SGDLS and CDR2 is YYNGEE. The CDR3, as DNA: TGTGCCAGCAGCGGACTAGCGGGGGCTGAGACCCAGTACTTC. It specifies CASSGLAGAETQYF.

The chain joins TRBV30 to TRBJ1-2; the D gene is possibly TRBD1 (6 bases). CDR1 and CDR2 (germline): GTSNPN, SVGIG (reference sequence). The CDR3 sequence is 13 residues long. Trimming pared 2 bases from V and 4 bases from J, leaving 11 bases between. The CDR3 here is CAWSLGGAYGYTF. CDR3 DNA sequence: TGTGCCTGGAGTTTAGGGGGAGCCTATGGCTACACCTTC.

The chain carries TRBV7-3 and TRBJ2-4; D remains unclear. In germline, CDR1 is SGHTA, CDR2 FQGTGA. The CDR3 is 15 amino acids. V was trimmed by 3 bases and J by 5 bases, leaving 14 bases between them. The CDR3 is CASSLVGSSQNIQYF. In DNA, the CDR3 is TGTGCCAGCAGCTTGGTGGGCAGTTCACAAAACATTCAGTACTTC.

This clone was seen a handful of times. The genes are TRBV18 and TRBJ2-1; 7 positions agree with TRBD1. The CDR3 consists of 14 residues. Germline CDR1 KGHSH, CDR2 LQKENI. The V and J ends lost 3 bases and 7 bases, in that order; junction bases with no gene match: 6. DNA for the CDR3: TGTGCCAGCTCACCGGGACAGATCCTTAATGAGCAGTTCTTC. Amino acids: CASSPGQILNEQFF.

The chain joins TRBV7-9 to TRBJ2-3, with 11 bases lining up with TRBD1. The germline CDR1 and CDR2 sequences are SEHNR and FQNEAQ (reference sequence). This CDR3 region has 15 residues. The V and J ends lost 5 bases and 7 bases, in that order; junction bases with no gene match: 8. The CDR3 reads CASSEDRGLKNTQYF. The CDR3 region has the DNA TGTGCCAGCAGCGAGGACAGGGGGCTGAAAAATACGCAGTATTTT.

The chain carries TRBV7-9 and TRBJ2-7; a possible D gene is TRBD1 (7 bases). The CDR3 has 14 residues. Trimming left V 4 bases short and J 1 base short, with 11 bases between. Germline loops: CDR1 SEHNR, CDR2 FQNEAQ (reference sequence). The CDR3 bases are TGTGCCAGCAGCTCAGGGGGAGGTTCCTACGAGCAGTACTTC. Translating it yields CASSSGGGSYEQYF. Looking up the rest from reference TRBV7-9 and TRBJ2-7 gives the full variable domain: DTGVSQNPRHKITKRGQNVTFRCDPISEHNRLYWYRQTLGQGPEFLTYFQNEAQLEKSRLLSDRFSAERPKGSFSTLEIQRTEQGDSAMYLCASSSGGGSYEQYFGPGTRLTVT.

The chain's CDR3 is CASSLALAAGKFF. CDR3 sequence (DNA): TGTGCCAGCAGCTTAGCTCTTGCGGCAGGGAAGTTCTTC. This chain connects TRBV7-2 to TRBJ2-1; a possible D gene is TRBD1 (5 bases). Trimming took off 0 bases at V and 14 bases at J, with 14 bases between the two ends. The length of the CDR3 is 13 residues. Germline V gene sequence: CDR1 SGHTA, CDR2 FQGNSA.

V usage is TRBV7-2 and J usage is TRBJ2-5; D gene ambiguous. Germline-derived CDR1 and CDR2 are SGHTA and FQGNSA. The CDR3 has 12 residues. V shed 5 bases and J shed 4 bases, with 8 bases lying between them. Written as DNA, the CDR3 is TGTGCCAGCAGCCGCTCCGGAGAGACCCAGTACTTC. Protein product: CASSRSGETQYF.

This clone was seen a single time. The chain combines TRBV7-6 with TRBJ2-3; 11 nucleotides align to TRBD2. V lost 4 bases, J lost 7 bases, and 16 bases stayed unmatched. Germline CDR1 SGHVS, CDR2 FNYEAQ. CDR3 length: 18 residues. The CDR3: CASSSIPGLAAESNTQYF. CDR3 nucleotide sequence: TGTGCCAGCAGCTCGATTCCGGGACTAGCGGCAGAAAGCAATACGCAGTATTTT.

The V and J genes are TRBV27 and TRBJ1-2, with 9 bases fitting TRBD1. J lost 3 bases, V lost 5 bases, and 7 bases had no gene match. Germline CDR1 is MNHEY and CDR2 is SMNVEV (reference sequence). This CDR3 contains 15 residues. The CDR3 is CASSNPGTGYYGYTF. CDR3 bases: TGTGCCAGCAGTAACCCCGGGACAGGGTACTATGGCTACACCTTC.

This chain links TRBV2 with TRBJ1-2; tentative D call: TRBD1 (5 bases). V lost 3 bases and J lost 4, with 15 bases in between. The CDR3 length is 15 residues. Germline assignment: CDR1 SNHLY and CDR2 FYNNEI. The CDR3: CASSDFPGGIYGYTF. Here the CDR3 DNA reads TGTGCCAGCAGTGACTTTCCTGGGGGAATCTATGGCTACACCTTC.

This chain uses TRBV9 with TRBJ2-7; D is uncertain. CDR3 length: 14 amino acids. V was pared by 2 bases and J by 2 bases, with 11 bases between. Germline CDR1 is SGDLS and CDR2 is YYNGEE. The chain's CDR3 is CASSVTLDTYEQYF. The CDR3 coding sequence is TGTGCCAGCAGCGTGACTCTAGACACCTACGAGCAGTACTTC.

This clone came up a few times. The chain recombines TRBV5-1 with TRBJ2-3; 8 bases are shared with TRBD2. Per germline, CDR1 SGHRS and CDR2 YFSETQ. Trimming cost V 4 bases and J 2 bases; bases outside gene matches: 6. The CDR3 totals 15 residues. This CDR3 reads CASSGLAGPTDTQYF. DNA of the CDR3: TGCGCCAGCAGCGGTTTAGCGGGACCCACAGATACGCAGTATTTT.